Following are 27 T cell receptor beta chains from one sample sequenced in a study of T cell responses to AZD1222 COVID-19 vaccine. Profiling relied on immunoSEQ multiplex PCR, and the TCRdb table lists in-frame clones only, not all of them. The sample contains roughly 100,000 clones, about nine tenths of which appear only once. Sequences were derived from peripheral blood, sampled on day 0 of AZD1222 vaccination. These receptors were taken from an adult in good health.

The rearrangement links TRBV12-3 or TRBV12-4 to TRBJ1-1, with a tentative D call TRBD1 (5 bases). V lost 8 bases and J lost 3, with 13 bases in between. The CDR3 is 13 amino acids. CDR3 in amino acids: CASGAKGDTEAFF. The CDR3 DNA sequence: TGTGCCAGCGGGGCAAAAGGGGACACTGAAGCTTTCTTT.

CDR3 in DNA: TGTGCCAGCAGCGTTACGGTCCACGGGCAGTATTTT. Translating it yields CASSVTVHGQYF. The J gene is TRBJ2-3, the V gene TRBV7-8; no clear D. CDR3 length: 12 amino acids. Trimming shortened V by 5 bases and J by 11 bases, and 14 bases separated the two germline ends. Germline lookup yields CDR1 SGHVS and CDR2 FQNEAQ.

This chain uses TRBV5-1 with TRBJ2-1; 7 bases agree with TRBD1. Germline V lookup: CDR1 SGHRS, CDR2 YFSETQ. The CDR3 contains 15 residues. V was pared by 4 bases and J by 5 bases, with 9 bases of the junction left unmatched. CDR3 residues: CASSLGQTLDNEQFF. CDR3 nucleotide sequence: TGCGCCAGCAGCCTGGGACAGACCCTTGACAATGAGCAGTTCTTC.

The chain combines TRBV7-9 with TRBJ2-1, with 8 bases aligning to TRBD2. V was pared by 2 bases and J by 7 bases, with 13 bases of the junction left unmatched. CDR3 length: 17 residues. From germline, CDR1 is SEHNR and CDR2 FQNEAQ (reference sequence). The CDR3 DNA sequence: TGTGCCAGCAGCTTAATTGGGGTGGGGACTAGTAAGAATGAGCAGTTCTTC. Amino acid sequence: CASSLIGVGTSKNEQFF.

The J gene is TRBJ2-7, the V gene TRBV11-3; D not certain. Germline CDR1 SGHNT, CDR2 YENEEA. The V and J ends lost 2 bases and 4 bases respectively, with 9 bases between them. The CDR3 totals 13 residues. Here the CDR3 DNA reads TGTGCCAGCAGCTTAACTTCGGATTACGAGCAGTACTTC. This sequence encodes CASSLTSDYEQYF.

V and J are TRBV11-1 and TRBJ2-7; D is unclear. This CDR3 comprises 13 residues. Deletions cut 2 bases from V and 4 bases from J, with 9 bases between. CDR1 is SGHAT and CDR2 is FQDESV in the germline V gene (reference sequence). In nucleotides, the CDR3 is TGTGCCAGCAGCTTAAATTTGGGGTACGAGCAGTACTTC. Its protein is CASSLNLGYEQYF. Combining the CDR3 with reference TRBV11-1 and TRBJ2-7 gives the whole variable domain EAEVAQSPRYKITEKSQAVAFWCDPISGHATLYWYRQILGQGPELLVQFQDESVVDDSQLPKDRFSAERLKGVDSTLKIQPAELGDSAMYLCASSLNLGYEQYFGPGTRLTVT.

The chain carries TRBV4-3 and TRBJ1-4; 7 bases line up with TRBD1. Germline V CDR1 and CDR2: LGHNA, YSLEER. V lost 4 bases and J lost 8; bases outside the gene matches: 4. This CDR3 contains 13 residues. The CDR3 spells CASSPRGTEKLFF. DNA of the CDR3: TGCGCCAGCAGCCCCAGGGGGACAGAAAAACTGTTTTTT.

The chain carries TRBV3-1 (or the pseudogene TRBV3-2) and TRBJ2-7; 14 bases align to TRBD2. Germline lookup yields CDR1 LGHDT and CDR2 YNNKEL (reference sequence). The CDR3 runs 18 residues. J lost 2 bases, V lost 7 bases, and 13 bases had no gene match. CDR3 coding DNA: TGTGCCAGCACCGGACTAGCGGGGGGAAAAGGACGCCCCTACGAGCAGTACTTC. It is translated as CASTGLAGGKGRPYEQYF.

V is TRBV7-2 and J is TRBJ2-7; possible D gene TRBD2, 6 bases. Germline V gene sequence: CDR1 SGHTA, CDR2 FQGNSA. Trimming took 0 bases from V and 5 from J, leaving 11 bases between them. The CDR3 loop spans 14 amino acids. CDR3 nucleotides: TGTGCCAGCAGCTTAGCGCCGGCTAGCGACGAGCAGTACTTC. This codes for CASSLAPASDEQYF.

This chain uses TRBV21-1 with TRBJ1-6; TRBD1, the D gene given by the table, was not confirmed from the DNA. TRBV21-1 is a listed pseudogene. The CDR3 loop spans 16 amino acids. The CDR3 loop reads CASSMRTGGYNSPLHF. CDR3 nucleotide sequence: TGTGCCAGCAGCATGAGGACAGGGGGATATAATTCACCCCTCCACTTT.

In this sample, this clone turned up a few times. The rearrangement links TRBV7-3 to TRBJ2-3; D is possibly TRBD2 (5 bases). The CDR3 loop spans 13 amino acids. The V end was cut by 5 bases, the J end by 8 bases, with 14 bases between. Germline V lookup: CDR1 SGHTA, CDR2 FQGTGA. CDR3 amino acids: CASSQRFTGTQYF. CDR3 bases: TGTGCCAGCAGCCAGCGGTTCACTGGTACGCAGTATTTT.

This clone was recorded a few times. The rearrangement links TRBV6-2 or TRBV6-3 to TRBJ1-5; a weak D match, TRBD1 (5 bases). V lost 2 bases to trimming and J lost 4 bases, with 15 bases between them. This CDR3 is built from 16 residues. From germline, CDR1 is MNHEY and CDR2 SVGEGT. CDR3 region: CASSYATGRWNQPQHF. Here the CDR3 DNA reads TGTGCCAGCAGTTACGCTACGGGACGCTGGAATCAGCCCCAGCATTTT.

V gene TRBV5-6 combines with J gene TRBJ1-3, with TRBD1 as a possible D gene (5 bases). V lost 1 base, J lost 3 bases, and 8 bases lay in between. This CDR3 has 14 residues. CDR1 and CDR2 (germline): SGHDT, YYEEEE. The CDR3 spells CASSLQGLGNTIYF. Here the CDR3 DNA reads TGTGCCAGCAGCTTGCAGGGCCTTGGAAACACCATATATTTT.

The chain carries TRBV9 and TRBJ1-5, with D possibly TRBD1 on 5 matching bases. Trimming removed 0 bases at V and 7 bases at J, with 11 bases between. CDR3 length: 14 residues. Germline V gene lookup returns CDR1 SGDLS and CDR2 YYNGEE. This CDR3 reads CASSVDRPNQPQHF. DNA of the CDR3: TGTGCCAGCAGCGTAGACAGGCCTAACCAGCCCCAGCATTTT. Complete variable domain (other parts from reference TRBV9 and TRBJ1-5): DSGVTQTPKHLITATGQRVTLRCSPRSGDLSVYWYQQSLDQGLQFLIQYYNGEERAKGNILERFSAQQFPDLHSELNLSSLELGDSALYFCASSVDRPNQPQHFGDGTRLSIL.

The chain links TRBV2 to TRBJ1-6; D unclear. The CDR3 covers 14 residues. Trimming cost V 6 bases and J 0 bases, with 6 bases left between them. Germline CDR1 is SNHLY and CDR2 is FYNNEI. The DNA of the CDR3 is TGTGCCAGCAGGACAATCTCCTATAATTCACCCCTCCACTTT. This sequence encodes CASRTISYNSPLHF.

This clone was seen a handful of times. This rearrangement joins TRBV7-9 to TRBJ2-1; 12 positions agree with TRBD2. The J segment lost 4 bases and the V segment lost 3 bases, leaving 7 bases of the junction unmatched. Germline-derived CDR1 and CDR2 are SEHNR and FQNEAQ (reference sequence). This CDR3 is built from 17 residues. CDR3 in DNA: TGTGCCAGCAGCTTTGGACTAGCGGGGACCTCTTACAATGAGCAGTTCTTC. Its protein is CASSFGLAGTSYNEQFF.

The chain is built from TRBV6-2 or TRBV6-3 and TRBJ1-1; tentative D call: TRBD1 (5 bases). Trimming took 0 bases from V and 7 from J, leaving 9 bases between them. The CDR3 is 13 residues long. Germline V gives CDR1 MNHEY, CDR2 SVGEGT. CDR3 coding DNA: TGTGCCAGCAGTTACTCTGGGGGGTTTGAAGCTTTCTTT. This encodes CASSYSGGFEAFF.

V is TRBV15 and J is TRBJ2-7; the D is unclear. Trimming took off 5 bases at V and 3 bases at J, with 14 bases between the two ends. The length of the CDR3 is 14 residues. The germline CDR1 and CDR2 sequences are LNHNV and YYDKDF (reference sequence). This chain's CDR3 is CATSPMGIIYEQYF. CDR3 DNA sequence: TGTGCCACCAGCCCTATGGGGATTATCTACGAGCAGTACTTC.

V and J are TRBV6-5 and TRBJ1-1; 11 bases match TRBD1. V was clipped by 8 bases and J by 4 bases; unmatched bases: 6. Germline values: CDR1 MNHEY, CDR2 SVGAGI. The CDR3 contains 14 residues. The CDR3 spells CASQMGTGGTEAFF. In DNA, the CDR3 is TGTGCCAGCCAGATGGGGACAGGGGGCACTGAAGCTTTCTTT.

Remarks on this clone: This sample also contains other DNA sequences that code for the same CDR3. The rearrangement uses TRBV5-4 and TRBJ1-5; 8 bases are a match to TRBD1. V was clipped by 4 bases and J by 6 bases; unmatched bases: 3. This CDR3 region has 13 residues. Germline values: CDR1 SGHNT, CDR2 YYREEE (reference sequence). The CDR3 region has the DNA TGTGCCAGCAGCCGTGACAGGGGTCAGCCCCAGCATTTT. Amino acid sequence: CASSRDRGQPQHF.

The chain carries TRBV3-1 (or the pseudogene TRBV3-2) and TRBJ2-7; D ambiguous. Germline values: CDR1 LGHDT, CDR2 YNNKEL (reference sequence). V lost 0 bases and J lost 0, with 12 bases in between. This CDR3 region has 16 residues. As DNA, the CDR3 is TGTGCCAGCAGCCAAGATCTAGGAACGCCCTCCTACGAGCAGTACTTC. Protein product: CASSQDLGTPSYEQYF.

This clone is categorized as medium-sized. The chain employs TRBV19 and TRBJ1-2, with 8 bases identical to TRBD1. The CDR3 covers 13 residues. J gave up 8 bases and V 5 bases, and 7 bases lay outside the gene matches. Germline CDR1 and CDR2: LNHDA and SQIVND (reference sequence). CDR3 amino acids: CASSVDRGNGYTF. DNA for the CDR3: TGTGCCAGTAGTGTCGACAGGGGAAACGGCTACACCTTC. The full variable domain, completed using reference TRBV19 and TRBJ1-2, is DGGITQSPKYLFRKEGQNVTLSCEQNLNHDAMYWYRQDPGQGLRLIYYSQIVNDFQKGDIAEGYSVSREKKESFPLTVTSAQKNPTAFYLCASSVDRGNGYTFGSGTRLTVV.

The V and J genes are TRBV4-3 and TRBJ2-7; D remains unclear. This CDR3 is built from 14 residues. Between the trimmed V and J ends, which lost 0 bases and 0 bases, there was a span of 6 bases. From germline, CDR1 is LGHNA and CDR2 YSLEER. The DNA of the CDR3 is TGCGCCAGCAGCCAAGATTCTAGCTCCTACGAGCAGTACTTC. Its translation is CASSQDSSSYEQYF.

This chain uses TRBV5-8 with TRBJ1-2; perhaps TRBD1 as D (5 bases). Trimming cost V 4 bases and J 3 bases, with 16 bases left between them. This CDR3 spans 15 amino acids. CDR1 is SGHTS and CDR2 is YDEGEE in the germline V gene. CDR3: CASSVTGTAYYGYTF. In DNA, the CDR3 is TGTGCCAGCAGCGTTACCGGGACCGCTTACTATGGCTACACCTTC.

The chain combines TRBV13 with TRBJ1-6; D is unclear. Looked up from germline, CDR1 is PRHDT and CDR2 is FYEKMQ (reference sequence). The CDR3 has 15 residues. Trimming removed 1 base at V and 9 bases at J, with 13 bases between. The CDR3 DNA follows: TGTGCCAGCAGCTTAGTTGCTGCAGCAATTTCACCCCTCCACTTT. It yields the protein CASSLVAAAISPLHF.

The chain recombines TRBV6-5 with TRBJ2-7; TRBD2 agrees at 7 bases. The CDR3 runs to 14 residues. Germline V lookup: CDR1 MNHEY, CDR2 SVGAGI. V shed 2 bases and J 3 bases; nucleotides not matched to a gene: 4. CDR3 sequence (DNA): TGTGCCAGCAGTTACGGGGAGGGCGGCTACGAGCAGTACTTC. Its translation: CASSYGEGGYEQYF.

This chain links TRBV19 with TRBJ1-2; no clear D gene. This CDR3 region has 16 residues. The germline V gene encodes CDR1 LNHDA and CDR2 SQIVND (reference sequence). Trimming removed 3 bases at V and 8 bases at J, with 22 bases between. The CDR3, as DNA: TGTGCCAGTAGTATTTCCCCGGACGGAACTATAGGGGGCTACACCTTC. Protein sequence: CASSISPDGTIGGYTF.